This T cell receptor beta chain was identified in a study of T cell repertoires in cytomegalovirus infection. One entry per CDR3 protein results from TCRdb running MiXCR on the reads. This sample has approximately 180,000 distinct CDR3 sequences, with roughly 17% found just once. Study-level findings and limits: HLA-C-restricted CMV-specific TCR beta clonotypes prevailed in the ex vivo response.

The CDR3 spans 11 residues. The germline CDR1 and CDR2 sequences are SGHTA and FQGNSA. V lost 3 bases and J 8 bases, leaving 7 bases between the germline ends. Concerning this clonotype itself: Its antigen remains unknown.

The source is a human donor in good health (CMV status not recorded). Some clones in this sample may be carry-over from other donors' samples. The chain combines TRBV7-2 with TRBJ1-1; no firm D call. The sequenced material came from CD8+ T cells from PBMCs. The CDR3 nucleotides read TGTGCCAGCAGCTTTGGACGAGAAGCTTTCTTT. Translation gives CASSFGREAFF.